Listed below are T cell receptor beta chains from one sample, sequenced in a study of T cells after yellow fever vaccination. TCRdb passed the 5' RACE reads through MiXCR, listing each CDR3 protein once. In the table there are approximately 350,000 distinct CDR3 sequences, approximately 10% of which are singletons. The sequences come from PBMCs, collected on the day of the first yellow fever vaccination. These receptors were collected from a man younger than 30 who received the YFV17D yellow fever vaccine. CDR3s include the opening cysteine and the closing phenylalanine or tryptophan.

J gene | V gene | CDR3 protein
TRBJ2-3 | TRBV4-1 | CASSQVALATTDTQYF
TRBJ1-4 | TRBV4-3 | CASSTRHPGAQDEKLFF
TRBJ1-4 | TRBV7-2 | CASSSQGVTNEKLFF
TRBJ1-5 | TRBV27 | CASSLGGIDQPQHF
TRBJ1-3 | TRBV6-5 | CASRRQGAGNTIYF
TRBJ2-5 | TRBV4-1 | CASSSRDRVWETQYF
TRBJ2-5 | TRBV28 | CASGPGTQYF
TRBJ2-3 | TRBV4-2 | CASSQELAAPSAFTDTQYF
TRBJ2-3 | TRBV4-3 | CASSQEGARDTQYF
TRBJ1-6 | TRBV5-1 | CASTLGGGSYNSPLHF
TRBJ1-2 | TRBV19 | CASSIGRGTANYGYTF
TRBJ1-5 | TRBV6-2/TRBV6-3 | CASSYLYQPQHF
TRBJ2-7 | TRBV20-1 | CSAQSPAGGYEQYF
TRBJ1-6 | TRBV12-3/TRBV12-4 | CASSRGISPLHF
TRBJ2-3 | TRBV24-1 | CATSDPGQSTDTQYF
TRBJ1-1 | TRBV19 | CASREGHSNTEAFF
TRBJ1-2 | TRBV12-3/TRBV12-4 | CASRGGRDYGYTF